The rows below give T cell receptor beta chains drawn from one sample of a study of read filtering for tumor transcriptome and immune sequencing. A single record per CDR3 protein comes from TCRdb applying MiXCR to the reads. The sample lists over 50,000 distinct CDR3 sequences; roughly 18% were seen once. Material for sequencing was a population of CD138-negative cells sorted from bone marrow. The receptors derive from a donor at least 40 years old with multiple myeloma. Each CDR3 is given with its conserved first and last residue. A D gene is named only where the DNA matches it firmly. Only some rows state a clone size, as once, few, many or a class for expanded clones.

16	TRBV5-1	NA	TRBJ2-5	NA	TGCGCCAGCAGCTTCCCCCCGGCGGGGGCGCAAGAGACCCAGTACTTC	CASSFPPAGAQETQYF
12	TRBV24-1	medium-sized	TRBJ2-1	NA	TGTGCCACCAGTGGGGCAGGGTTTGAGCAGTTCTTC	CATSGAGFEQFF
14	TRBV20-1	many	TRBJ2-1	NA	TGCAGTGCTAGGACGGACGACTCCTACAATGAGCAGTTCTTC	CSARTDDSYNEQFF
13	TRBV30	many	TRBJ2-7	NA	TGTGCCTGGAATAGGCTAGCGAGCTACGAGCAGTACTTC	CAWNRLASYEQYF
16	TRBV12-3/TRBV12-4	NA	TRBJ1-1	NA	TGTGCCAGTTCCCGACAGGCAGCTCTAATGAACACTGAAGCTTTCTTT	CASSRQAALMNTEAFF
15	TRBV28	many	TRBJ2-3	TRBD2	TGTGCCAGCCTCGGACTAGCGGGAGTGACAGATACGCAGTATTTT	CASLGLAGVTDTQYF
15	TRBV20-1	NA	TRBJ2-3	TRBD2	TGCAGTGCTGAAGATTTCCTAGCGGGAGAGGATACGCAGTATTTT	CSAEDFLAGEDTQYF
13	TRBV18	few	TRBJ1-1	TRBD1	TGTGCCAGCTCACCCAGGGGGGACACTGAAGCTTTCTTT	CASSPRGDTEAFF
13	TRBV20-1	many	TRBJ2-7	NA	TGCAGTGCTAGTTTAGCTGGAGGGACTGGGCAGTACTTC	CSASLAGGTGQYF
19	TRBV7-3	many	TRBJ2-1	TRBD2	TGTGCCAGCAGCTTAACAGGACTAGCGGGAGGGCCCCCCTACAATGAGCAGTTCTTC	CASSLTGLAGGPPYNEQFF
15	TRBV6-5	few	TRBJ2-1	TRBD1	TGTGCCAGCAACCGCGACAGGGGGCGTCAGCATGAGCAGTTCTTC	CASNRDRGRQHEQFF
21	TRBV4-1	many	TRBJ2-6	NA	TGCGCCAGCAGCCAAGACATTGTGGTTGGCAGTGGAATCTCTGGGGCCAACGTCCTGACTTTC	CASSQDIVVGSGISGANVLTF
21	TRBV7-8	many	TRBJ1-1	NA	TGTGCCAGCAGCTTAGGCTCAGGGCGTAAGGGTCGGGCAGTGCCGAACACTGAAGCTTTCTTT	CASSLGSGRKGRAVPNTEAFF
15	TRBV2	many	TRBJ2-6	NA	TGTGCCAGCAGTGAGAGGGACACCGGCGCCAACGTCCTGACTTTC	CASSERDTGANVLTF
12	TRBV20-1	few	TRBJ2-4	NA	TGCAGTGCTAGAAGCCTTGTTGACATTCAGTACTTC	CSARSLVDIQYF
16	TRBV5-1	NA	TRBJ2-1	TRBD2	TGCGCCAGCAGCTTGGAGGGCGTAGCGGGAGGATATGGGCAGTTCTTC	CASSLEGVAGGYGQFF
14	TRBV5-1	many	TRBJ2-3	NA	TGCGCCAGCAGCTCCGGGATTAGCACAGATACGCAGTATTTT	CASSSGISTDTQYF
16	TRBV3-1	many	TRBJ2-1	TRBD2	TGTGCCAGCAGCCAACGGACTAGCGGGTATAACAATGAGCAGTTCTTC	CASSQRTSGYNNEQFF
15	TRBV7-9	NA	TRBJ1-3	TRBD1	TGTGCCAGCAGCCCCCGGACAGGGCCAGCGGACACCATATATTTT	CASSPRTGPADTIYF
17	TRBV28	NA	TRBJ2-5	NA	TGTGCCAGCAGCCCCCCCGCGCGGGCCCTATCGAGGGAGACCCAGTACTTC	CASSPPARALSRETQYF
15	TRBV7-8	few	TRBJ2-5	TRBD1	TGTGCCAGCAGCTTAGAGGGACAGCTCCAAGAGACCCAGTACTTC	CASSLEGQLQETQYF
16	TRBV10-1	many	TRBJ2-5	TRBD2	TGCGCCAGCCCCAGAGCCAGCGGGAAGTCCCAAGAGACCCAGTACTTC	CASPRASGKSQETQYF
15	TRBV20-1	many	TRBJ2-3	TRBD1	TGCAGTGCTACCCGGGACAGGGGGCTGGAAGATACGCAGTATTTT	CSATRDRGLEDTQYF
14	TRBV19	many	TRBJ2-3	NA	TGTGCCAGTCGTATGGCAGGGAGGACAGATACGCAGTATTTT	CASRMAGRTDTQYF
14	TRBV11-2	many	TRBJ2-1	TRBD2	TGTGCCAGCAGCTTTCCTAGCGGGAGGGATGAGCAGTTCTTC	CASSFPSGRDEQFF
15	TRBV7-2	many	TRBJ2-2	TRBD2	TGTGCCAGCACCCCTAGCGGGAGAAACACCGGGGAGCTGTTTTTT	CASTPSGRNTGELFF
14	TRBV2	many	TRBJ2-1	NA	TGTGCCAGCATAGAACGAGGAGCATCGAATGAGCAGTTCTTC	CASIERGASNEQFF
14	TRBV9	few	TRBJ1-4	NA	TGTGCCAGCAGCGCAGGAAGGGACGTTGAAAAACTGTTTTTT	CASSAGRDVEKLFF
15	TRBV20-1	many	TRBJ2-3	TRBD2	TGCAGTGCTAGAGCTGTGGGGGGGATCACAGATACGCAGTATTTT	CSARAVGGITDTQYF